This T cell receptor beta chain was captured by sequencing in a study of blood T cell repertoires in COVID-19. Across the study: Samples taken during acute and convalescent COVID-19 were collected in the United States, Italy and Spain.

Individuals aged about 18 to 90 years were recruited from approximately 22 US areas. Two negative PCRs, clearance, or symptom resolution characterized the recovered Cohort 3 donors. As originally analysed: Amplification from reference gene primers served as the basis for estimated nucleated cell counts. The protocol was immunoSEQ multiplex PCR, while the TCRdb copy is restricted to in-frame clones and leaves out a portion. Clone size and the V and J calls come from that table; the DNA yielded D and trimming. The sample has a few hundred thousand clones; over 75% are singletons. CDR3 length: 16 residues. Germline V lookup: CDR1 SGHVS, CDR2 FQNEAQ. Trimming left V 1 base short and J 7 bases short, with 17 bases between.

This sequence was found in a man aged 30-40 years who had recovered from COVID-19. Sequenced input: PBMCs or T cells enriched from blood (not recorded which). The chain couples TRBV7-8 to TRBJ2-1; weak D call: TRBD2 (5 bases). The CDR3 DNA reads TGTGCCAGCAGCTTAGAGAGGGCGGGCCCTGGGAATGAGCAGTTCTTC. Translation gives CASSLERAGPGNEQFF.